What follows are 29 T cell receptor beta chains derived from one specimen sequenced in a study of T cell changes during pregnancy in multiple sclerosis. Here immunoSEQ multiplex PCR was the method, and the copy in TCRdb shows in-frame clones only, minus some. The sample records 69,000 or so clones, roughly 91% being singletons. The specimen was peripheral blood, collected in the third trimester of pregnancy. The receptor source for this set is a female donor with multiple sclerosis, enrolled in a pregnancy study.

The sample holds one count of this clone. The CDR3 sequence: CASSLHGPATDNEQFF. The CDR3 nucleotides read TGTGCCAGCAGCTTACATGGTCCCGCAACGGACAATGAGCAGTTCTTC. The chain recombines TRBV7-2 with TRBJ2-1; no clear D. CDR1 and CDR2 from the germline V gene are SGHTA and FQGNSA. The V gene lost 2 bases and the J gene lost 5 bases, with 16 bases spanning the gap. This CDR3 comprises 16 residues.

The V gene is TRBV2, the J gene TRBJ1-5; D gene ambiguous. The CDR3 has 16 residues. V was shortened by 1 base and J by 0 bases, with 10 bases between the two germline ends. Germline V gives CDR1 SNHLY, CDR2 FYNNEI. CDR3: CASSEVAGGSNQPQHF. CDR3 in DNA: TGTGCCAGCAGTGAAGTTGCCGGAGGTAGCAATCAGCCCCAGCATTTT.

This chain joins TRBV29-1 and TRBJ1-4; maybe TRBD1 (5 bases). The CDR3 consists of 12 residues. Deletions cut 7 bases from V and 8 bases from J, with 14 bases between. The germline gives CDR1 SQVTM, CDR2 ANQGSEA. As DNA, the CDR3 is TGCAGCGGTCAGGGCGCCGGGGAAAAACTGTTTTTT. Encoded protein: CSGQGAGEKLFF.

This chain connects TRBV19 to TRBJ1-6, with TRBD1 matching over 9 bases. With V trimmed by 3 bases and J by 5 bases, 5 bases remained unmatched. The CDR3 sequence is 16 residues long. The germline V gene has CDR1 LNHDA and CDR2 SQIVND (reference sequence). The CDR3 is CASSIVDRGDNSPLHF. The CDR3 DNA follows: TGTGCCAGTAGTATCGTGGACAGGGGCGATAATTCACCCCTCCACTTT. Variable domain in full (rest from reference TRBV19 and TRBJ1-6): DGGITQSPKYLFRKEGQNVTLSCEQNLNHDAMYWYRQDPGQGLRLIYYSQIVNDFQKGDIAEGYSVSREKKESFPLTVTSAQKNPTAFYLCASSIVDRGDNSPLHFGNGTRLTVT.

CDR3 in DNA: TGCAGTGCCCTCGGTAATTCACCCCTCCACTTT. Translating gives CSALGNSPLHF. V gene TRBV20-1 combines with J gene TRBJ1-6; D gene ambiguous. Deletions cut 6 bases from V and 6 bases from J, with 6 bases between. Germline CDR1 DFQATT, CDR2 SNEGSKA (reference sequence). The CDR3 is 11 residues long.

J is TRBJ1-1 and V is TRBV18, with D tentatively TRBD1 (5 bases). V was cut by 2 bases and J by 8 bases, with 12 bases left in between. The CDR3 consists of 13 residues. Per germline, CDR1 KGHSH and CDR2 LQKENI. CDR3 sequence reads: CASSPGAVGEAFF. The CDR3 nucleotides are TGTGCCAGCTCACCAGGGGCGGTTGGGGAAGCTTTCTTT.

This clone was observed a handful of times. This chain uses TRBV29-1 with TRBJ1-1; no clear D. The germline gives CDR1 SQVTM, CDR2 ANQGSEA. CDR3 length: 11 residues. The V gene lost 0 bases and the J gene lost 12 bases, with 11 bases spanning the gap. As DNA, the CDR3 is TGCAGCGTTGAAGACGGGCGCGGGTCTTTCTTT. Protein product: CSVEDGRGSFF. Complete variable domain (other parts from reference TRBV29-1 and TRBJ1-1): SAVISQKPSRDICQRGTSLTIQCQVDSQVTMMFWYRQQPGQSLTLIATANQGSEATYESGFVIDKFPISRPNLTFSTLTVSNMSPEDSSIYLCSVEDGRGSFFGQGTRLTVV.

The chain recombines TRBV9 with TRBJ2-7; 9 bases agree with TRBD1. Germline V gene data show CDR1 as SGDLS and CDR2 as YYNGEE. CDR3 size: 14 residues. V dropped 3 bases and J dropped 6; count of bases not matched to a gene: 7. This chain's CDR3 is CASSGDRGAGEQYF. The CDR3 bases are TGTGCCAGCAGCGGAGACAGGGGGGCTGGCGAGCAGTACTTC.

The chain combines TRBV19 with TRBJ2-7, with TRBD2 matching over 8 bases. The junction had 21 bases not matched to a gene; V was cut back by 5 bases and J by 3 bases. The CDR3 totals 19 residues. Germline assignment: CDR1 LNHDA and CDR2 SQIVND (reference sequence). CDR3 sequence: CASSPVTGSLAGIGYEQYF. CDR3 DNA sequence: TGTGCCAGTAGTCCAGTGACGGGAAGCTTAGCGGGGATTGGCTACGAGCAGTACTTC.

This rearrangement joins TRBV29-1 to TRBJ1-4, with 10 bases lining up with TRBD1. This CDR3 is 14 amino acids long. Unmatched junction bases numbered 6, after V lost 7 bases and J lost 4 bases. Germline-derived CDR1 and CDR2 are SQVTM and ANQGSEA. This CDR3 reads CSARGTGDNEKLFF. CDR3 coding DNA: TGCAGCGCACGCGGGACAGGGGATAATGAAAAACTGTTTTTT.

The genes are TRBV4-2 and TRBJ2-3; D ambiguous. The CDR3 totals 16 residues. The V and J ends lost 0 bases and 1 base respectively, with 11 bases between them. Germline-derived CDR1 and CDR2 are LGHNA and YNFKEQ. CDR3 nucleotide sequence: TGTGCCAGCAGCCAAGATATAACTACTGGCACAGATACGCAGTATTTT. The encoded protein is CASSQDITTGTDTQYF.

The chain links TRBV5-6 to TRBJ2-1, with TRBD1 identical over 7 bases. The CDR3 contains 15 residues. V lost 4 bases and J lost 3; bases outside the gene matches: 7. Germline V gene sequence: CDR1 SGHDT, CDR2 YYEEEE. As DNA, the CDR3 is TGTGCCAGCAGCAGTCGGGGACAGCTCTACAATGAGCAGTTCTTC. Amino acids: CASSSRGQLYNEQFF.

The chain joins TRBV2 to TRBJ1-5, with D maybe TRBD1 (6 bases). With 1 base removed from V and 10 bases from J, the gap between germline ends came to 11 bases. This CDR3 is built from 13 residues. In germline, CDR1 is SNHLY, CDR2 FYNNEI. CDR3 residues: CASSEGGGRPQHF. The CDR3 coding sequence is TGTGCCAGCAGTGAAGGGGGGGGGCGTCCCCAGCATTTT.

The chain employs TRBV2 and TRBJ1-5; 8 bases fit TRBD1. The ends lost 8 bases at V and 5 bases at J; junction bases unmatched: 2. There are 12 residues in the CDR3. Germline-derived CDR1 and CDR2 are SNHLY and FYNNEI. The CDR3 DNA is TGTGCCAGCCGGGACAGGTATCAGCCCCAGCATTTT. It translates to CASRDRYQPQHF.

The V gene is TRBV10-3, the J gene TRBJ2-7; a weak D match, TRBD1 (5 bases). This CDR3 is built from 14 residues. Germline values: CDR1 ENHRY, CDR2 SYGVKD. V was shortened by 2 bases and J by 0 bases, with 8 bases between the two germline ends. In DNA form, the CDR3 reads TGTGCCATCAGTGAGAGGGGCAGCTCCTACGAGCAGTACTTC. Protein sequence: CAISERGSSYEQYF.

The chain joins TRBV2 to TRBJ1-2; TRBD1 agrees at 7 bases. CDR1 and CDR2 from the germline V gene are SNHLY and FYNNEI. The CDR3 totals 14 residues. V shed 6 bases, J shed 5 bases, and the junction held 9 bases outside the gene matches. CDR3 in amino acids: CASSAGTARYGYTF. CDR3 bases: TGTGCCAGCAGCGCCGGGACAGCGAGATATGGCTACACCTTC.

The chain has TRBV6-5 and TRBJ1-5; a weak D match, TRBD1 (5 bases). The V gene's germline CDR1 is MNHEY and CDR2 SVGAGI. Trimming left V 4 bases short and J 4 bases short, with 11 bases between. The CDR3 is made up of 14 amino acids. CDR3 in amino acids: CASSSGGTNQPQHF. CDR3 nucleotide sequence: TGTGCCAGCAGTTCAGGAGGGACGAATCAGCCCCAGCATTTT.

The chain combines TRBV7-2 with TRBJ1-5, with 8 nucleotides matching TRBD1. CDR3 size: 14 residues. Unmatched junction bases numbered 2, after V lost 3 bases and J lost 4 bases. Looked up from germline, CDR1 is SGHTA and CDR2 is FQGNSA. The CDR3 region has the DNA TGTGCCAGCAGCTTGGGACAGGCAAATCAGCCCCAGCATTTT. Translated, it gives CASSLGQANQPQHF.

This chain links TRBV19 with TRBJ1-5; D is possibly TRBD1 (6 bases). Trimming took 7 bases from V and 5 from J, leaving 9 bases between them. The germline V gene has CDR1 LNHDA and CDR2 SQIVND (reference sequence). The CDR3 is 12 residues long. CDR3 nucleotides: TGTGCCAGTAAACAGGGTGATCAGCCCCAGCATTTT. Translating gives CASKQGDQPQHF.

This chain links TRBV18 with TRBJ1-6; TRBD1 matches at 7 bases. Germline V CDR1 and CDR2: KGHSH, LQKENI. The CDR3 has 14 amino acids. With 2 bases clipped from V and 6 bases from J, the junction kept 1 base outside the gene matches. CDR3 protein: CASSPTGANSPLHF. CDR3 bases: TGTGCCAGCTCACCAACAGGGGCTAATTCACCCCTCCACTTT.

The gene calls are TRBV10-3 and TRBJ2-3; 7 bases are a match to TRBD1. The CDR3 is 15 amino acids. The J segment lost 5 bases and the V segment lost 0 bases, leaving 5 bases of the junction unmatched. Looked up from germline, CDR1 is ENHRY and CDR2 is SYGVKD. CDR3 bases: TGTGCCATCAGTGAGTCGGGACAGTCGGGAGATACGCAGTATTTT. Protein: CAISESGQSGDTQYF.

This sequence joins TRBV6-5 and TRBJ1-6; D call uncertain. With 8 bases removed from V and 10 bases from J, the gap between germline ends came to 15 bases. CDR1 and CDR2 from the germline V gene are MNHEY and SVGAGI. There are 13 residues in the CDR3. CDR3 DNA: TGTGCCAGCGTTCGTATGGGCGAATCACCCCTCCACTTT. This gives the protein CASVRMGESPLHF.

The CDR3 coding sequence is TGCAGCGTTGACCTCACAGGGAACTATGGCTACACCTTC. Protein product: CSVDLTGNYGYTF. The chain uses TRBV29-1 and TRBJ1-2, with D possibly matching TRBD1 (6 bases). V was shortened by 3 bases and J by 2 bases, with 10 bases between the two germline ends. Germline V gene sequence: CDR1 SQVTM, CDR2 ANQGSEA. The CDR3 loop spans 13 amino acids.

The V gene is TRBV4-3, the J gene TRBJ2-1; 11 bases match TRBD2. There are 19 residues in the CDR3. J was trimmed by 0 bases and V by 0 bases; bases with no gene match: 7. Germline CDR1 reads LGHNA; CDR2 reads YSLEER. CDR3 in amino acids: CASSQEASGGPNSYNEQFF. CDR3 DNA sequence: TGCGCCAGCAGCCAAGAGGCTAGCGGGGGGCCCAACTCCTACAATGAGCAGTTCTTC.

This clone was detected only once. V gene TRBV5-4 combines with J gene TRBJ1-3; maybe TRBD1 (5 bases). The V and J ends lost 0 bases and 2 bases respectively, with 6 bases between them. CDR1 and CDR2 from the germline V gene are SGHNT and YYREEE (reference sequence). The CDR3 has 14 amino acids. The CDR3: CASSLGRAGNTIYF. DNA for the CDR3: TGTGCCAGCAGCTTGGGCAGGGCTGGAAACACCATATATTTT.

The chain is built from TRBV5-1 and TRBJ2-7; 9 nucleotides align to TRBD1. J was trimmed by 1 base and V by 0 bases; bases with no gene match: 8. This CDR3 spans 17 amino acids. CDR1 and CDR2 (germline): SGHRS, YFSETQ. The CDR3 loop is CASSLGSGDRGSYEQYF. The DNA of the CDR3 is TGCGCCAGCAGCTTGGGAAGTGGTGACAGGGGGTCCTACGAGCAGTACTTC.

This clone was detected a few times. V and J are TRBV5-1 and TRBJ1-1, with 9 positions matching TRBD1. Germline assignment: CDR1 SGHRS and CDR2 YFSETQ. The CDR3 runs 16 residues. The J segment lost 0 bases and the V segment lost 2 bases, leaving 5 bases of the junction unmatched. This CDR3 is CASSLGQGPMNTEAFF. The CDR3 region has the DNA TGCGCCAGCAGCTTAGGACAGGGGCCCATGAACACTGAAGCTTTCTTT.

This rearrangement joins TRBV6-6 to TRBJ1-6, with D possibly being TRBD1 (5 bases). Trimming took 5 bases from V and 6 from J, leaving 11 bases between them. Germline CDR1 is MNHNY and CDR2 is SVGAGI (reference sequence). This CDR3 is 14 amino acids long. CDR3 protein: CASSPGDSNSPLHF. CDR3 bases: TGTGCCAGCAGTCCGGGAGACAGTAATTCACCCCTCCACTTT.

The CDR3 sequence is CASSRGPNNEQFF. In DNA form, the CDR3 reads TGTGCCAGCAGCAGGGGGCCAAACAATGAGCAGTTCTTC. The chain links TRBV2 to TRBJ2-1; 8 bases agree with TRBD1. This CDR3 has 13 amino acids. Looked up from germline, CDR1 is SNHLY and CDR2 is FYNNEI. V dropped 6 bases and J dropped 5; count of bases not matched to a gene: 3.